The next 21 T cell receptor beta chains were all read from a single sample in a study of CD8+CD57+ T cells in acquired aplastic anemia. Profiling of TCR beta VDJ combinations and CDR3 sequences used genomic DNA as template. Each CDR3 protein gets one entry after TCRdb re-called the reads with MiXCR. Of about 68,000 distinct CDR3 sequences in the sample, roughly half were seen once. The sample taken for sequencing was sorted CD4+, CD8+, or CD8+CD57+ T cells (not recorded which) from PBMCs. These receptors all stem from a human donor in good health, serving as a control.

The rearrangement joins TRBV4-2 to TRBJ2-3; D not resolved. Germline lookup yields CDR1 LGHNA and CDR2 YNFKEQ. This CDR3 region has 15 residues. The V end lost 0 bases, the J end lost 2 bases, and 9 bases lay between the germline ends. The CDR3 loop is CASSQDPQPTDTQYF. The CDR3 coding sequence is TGTGCCAGCAGCCAAGACCCACAACCCACAGATACGCAGTATTTT.

This clonotype was seen at least ten times. In nucleotides, the CDR3 is TGTGCCAGCAGTGAGACCGGGACAGGGGGAGTCTATAATTCACCCCTCCACTTT. Translation gives CASSETGTGGVYNSPLHF. The chain has TRBV27 and TRBJ1-6; 11 bases map to TRBD1. Losses at the gene ends were 5 bases for V and 3 bases for J; bases not matched to a gene: 9. CDR3 length: 18 amino acids. The germline V gene has CDR1 MNHEY and CDR2 SMNVEV (reference sequence).

By its share, this clonotype is medium-sized (0.01 to 0.1%). This rearrangement joins TRBV29-1 to TRBJ1-3; TRBD1 agrees at 10 bases. This CDR3 has 15 residues. The V gene's germline CDR1 is SQVTM and CDR2 ANQGSEA. The V and J ends lost 6 bases and 0 bases, in that order; junction bases with no gene match: 5. The CDR3 nucleotides read TGCAGCGTCGGGGACAGGGGCATCTCTGGAAACACCATATATTTT. Translating it yields CSVGDRGISGNTIYF.

This sequence joins TRBV25-1 and TRBJ1-5; D call uncertain. Germline assignment: CDR1 MGHDK and CDR2 SYGVNS. V lost 1 base, J lost 4 bases, and 8 bases lay in between. The CDR3 spans 14 residues. CDR3 region: CASSESGSNQPQHF. The CDR3 bases are TGTGCCAGCAGTGAATCGGGCAGTAATCAGCCCCAGCATTTT.

This rearrangement joins TRBV19 to TRBJ2-7; TRBD2 matches 8 bases. The CDR3 extends over 15 amino acids. With 2 bases clipped from V and 2 bases from J, the junction kept 5 bases outside the gene matches. Germline V lookup: CDR1 LNHDA, CDR2 SQIVND (reference sequence). In nucleotides, the CDR3 is TGTGCCAGTAGTATATCGGGACTAGGAACCTACGAGCAGTACTTC. This gives the protein CASSISGLGTYEQYF.

The J gene is TRBJ1-6, the V gene TRBV6-1; D might be TRBD1 (5 bases). Germline assignment: CDR1 MNHNS and CDR2 SASEGT. The ends were cut back, 6 bases at V and 11 bases at J, with 20 bases in the middle. CDR3 length: 15 residues. As DNA, the CDR3 is TGTGCCAGCAGGGACCGGGACGTCGGTCCGACACCCCTCCACTTT. This encodes CASRDRDVGPTPLHF.

This clonotype appeared many times. This chain connects TRBV20-1 to TRBJ2-1; D call uncertain. Per the germline V gene, CDR1 is DFQATT and CDR2 is SNEGSKA (reference sequence). V lost 0 bases, J lost 1 base, and 10 bases lay in between. The CDR3 extends over 15 amino acids. The DNA for the CDR3 is TGCAGTGCTAGAGAAGGGTTCAGTTCCTACAATGAGCAGTTCTTC. Residues: CSAREGFSSYNEQFF.

This chain links TRBV7-2 with TRBJ2-2; D uncertain. Germline V lookup: CDR1 SGHTA, CDR2 FQGNSA. V was trimmed by 5 bases and J by 1 base, leaving 11 bases between them. The CDR3 has 15 amino acids. The CDR3 DNA is TGTGCCAGCAGCACCGACACCCGGAACACCGGGGAGCTGTTTTTT. Translating it yields CASSTDTRNTGELFF.

This clonotype was picked up many times. A read error may be the cause here, since a much bigger clone is one base away. This chain links TRBV7-2 with TRBJ2-5; D possibly matches TRBD1 or TRBD2 (5 bases each). The V gene lost 3 bases and the J gene lost 2 bases, with 10 bases spanning the gap. Germline-derived CDR1 and CDR2 are SGHTA and FQGNSA. The CDR3 is 14 residues long. The CDR3 spells CASSFRDGQETQYF. Written as DNA, the CDR3 is TGTGCCAGCAGCTTCCGGGACGGTCAAGAGACCCAGTACTTC.

This clonotype came up a few times. The chain carries TRBV15 and TRBJ2-7; D is possibly TRBD1 or TRBD2 (5 bases each). The V gene lost 5 bases and the J gene lost 1 base, with 15 bases spanning the gap. Germline CDR1 reads LNHNV; CDR2 reads YYDKDF (reference sequence). The CDR3 length is 15 residues. The CDR3 nucleotides read TGTGCCACCAGCCGAGGGGCCCAAGGATCCTACGAGCAGTACTTC. Amino acids: CATSRGAQGSYEQYF.

This clonotype was observed at least ten times. J is TRBJ1-5 and V is TRBV20-1, with D maybe TRBD1 (6 bases). V lost 6 bases and J 0 bases, leaving 12 bases between the germline ends. Germline values: CDR1 DFQATT, CDR2 SNEGSKA (reference sequence). The CDR3 is 14 amino acids. Here the CDR3 reads CSARDTNSNQPQHF. CDR3 DNA sequence: TGCAGTGCGAGGGACACTAATAGCAATCAGCCCCAGCATTTT.

There are many counts of this clonotype. The chain is built from TRBV20-1 and TRBJ1-2; no reliable D call. CDR1 and CDR2 (germline): DFQATT, SNEGSKA (reference sequence). V was trimmed by 2 bases and J by 3 bases, leaving 13 bases between them. There are 14 residues in the CDR3. The CDR3 loop reads CSARISEGYYGYTF. The CDR3 DNA reads as TGCAGTGCTAGAATTTCGGAAGGGTACTATGGCTACACCTTC.

This clonotype was seen only a few times. The V gene is TRBV7-8, the J gene TRBJ2-5; the D is unclear. Deletions cut 3 bases from V and 3 bases from J, with 8 bases between. Germline-derived CDR1 and CDR2 are SGHVS and FQNEAQ. The CDR3 length is 13 residues. The CDR3 nucleotides are TGTGCCAGCAGCTTTACGGTGGAAGAGACCCAGTACTTC. Its translation: CASSFTVEETQYF.

The rearrangement links TRBV6-1 to TRBJ2-1; D is possibly TRBD1 or TRBD2 (5 bases each). The V end was cut by 3 bases, the J end by 9 bases, with 15 bases between. The CDR3 has 14 residues. Germline CDR1 and CDR2: MNHNS and SASEGT. Written as DNA, the CDR3 is TGTGCCAGCAGTGAGATAGGGACGATCGGTGAGCAGTTCTTC. Encoded protein: CASSEIGTIGEQFF.

There are many counts of this clonotype. V usage is TRBV5-6 and J usage is TRBJ1-1, with unresolved D. Trimming left V 0 bases short and J 3 bases short, with 9 bases between. The CDR3 is 14 amino acids. CDR1 and CDR2 (germline): SGHDT, YYEEEE. The chain's CDR3 is CASSLEDPDTEAFF. CDR3 in DNA: TGTGCCAGCAGCTTGGAAGACCCAGACACTGAAGCTTTCTTT.

The rearrangement joins TRBV2 to TRBJ2-7, with 8 bases matching TRBD1. V was pared by 4 bases and J by 7 bases, with 6 bases of the junction left unmatched. CDR1 SNHLY and CDR2 FYNNEI come from the germline V gene. The CDR3 has 13 residues. CDR3 loop: CASSVRGPSEQYF. CDR3 nucleotides: TGTGCCAGCAGTGTCAGGGGGCCATCGGAGCAGTACTTC.

This CDR3 is CASSLGASQPQHF. The CDR3 DNA follows: TGTGCCAGCAGCTTAGGGGCTAGTCAGCCCCAGCATTTT. J is TRBJ1-5 and V is TRBV7-2; D gene ambiguous. The CDR3 length is 13 residues. The V end was cut by 1 base, the J end by 6 bases, with 7 bases between. The V gene's germline CDR1 is SGHTA and CDR2 FQGNSA.

The chain recombines TRBV19 with TRBJ2-7; the D is unclear. The CDR3 contains 12 residues. Germline V gene sequence: CDR1 LNHDA, CDR2 SQIVND (reference sequence). Trimming took 7 bases from V and 9 from J, leaving 16 bases between them. The chain's CDR3 is CASTTGPAGQYF. DNA for the CDR3: TGTGCCAGTACCACCGGCCCGGCAGGGCAGTACTTC.

This clonotype came up many times. The chain couples TRBV11-1 to TRBJ2-3; D might be TRBD2 (6 bases). Germline V lookup: CDR1 SGHAT, CDR2 FQDESV (reference sequence). The CDR3 totals 19 residues. The ends were cut back, 7 bases at V and 6 bases at J, with 32 bases in the middle. This CDR3 reads CASTTLLGFVAGTGDTQYF. The CDR3 DNA follows: TGTGCCAGCACCACACTTCTAGGGTTCGTGGCGGGGACGGGGGATACGCAGTATTTT.

The chain employs TRBV19 and TRBJ1-2; no clear D gene. The germline gives CDR1 LNHDA, CDR2 SQIVND (reference sequence). CDR3 size: 12 residues. V lost 1 base, J lost 8 bases, and 8 bases lay in between. CDR3 protein: CASSIGVRGYTF. The CDR3 DNA is TGTGCCAGTAGTATAGGGGTTCGGGGCTACACCTTC.

This clonotype was seen at least ten times. This chain connects TRBV20-1 to TRBJ2-3, with 8 bases identical to TRBD1. The CDR3 contains 13 residues. The ends lost 8 bases at V and 5 bases at J; junction bases unmatched: 9. Germline CDR1 is DFQATT and CDR2 is SNEGSKA (reference sequence). CDR3 amino acids: CSSRTGWEDTQYF. DNA of the CDR3: TGCAGTTCTCGGACAGGGTGGGAAGATACGCAGTATTTT.